What follows are 13 T cell receptor beta chains derived from one specimen sequenced in a study of T cell responses to AZD1222 COVID-19 vaccine. Clones were read by immunoSEQ multiplex PCR, and TCRdb kept only the in-frame ones, dropping some. The sample carries roughly 120,000 clones, about 88% recorded once. Sample: peripheral blood, taken on day 0 of AZD1222 vaccination. The receptor source for this set is an adult in good health.

The J gene is TRBJ2-1, the V gene TRBV5-6; tentatively, D is TRBD1 or TRBD2 (5 bases each). This CDR3 has 13 residues. Trimming stripped 5 bases from V and 7 bases from J, with 13 bases between. Germline assignment: CDR1 SGHDT and CDR2 YYEEEE. The CDR3 DNA reads TGTGCCAGCAGGGGGAGTGGGGGAAATGAGCAGTTCTTC. Amino acid sequence: CASRGSGGNEQFF. Full variable domain (missing parts from reference TRBV5-6 and TRBJ2-1): DAGVTQSPTHLIKTRGQQVTLRCSPKSGHDTVSWYQQALGQGPQFIFQYYEEEERQRGNFPDRFSGHQFPNYSSELNVNALLLGDSALYLCASRGSGGNEQFFGPGTRLTVL.

This rearrangement joins TRBV19 to TRBJ1-2, with TRBD1 as a possible D gene (5 bases). Germline CDR1 and CDR2: LNHDA and SQIVND (reference sequence). This CDR3 is built from 16 residues. V shed 3 bases and J shed 0 bases, with 14 bases lying between them. CDR3 sequence (DNA): TGTGCCAGTAGTATGGGACGAGGTAAAACTAACTATGGCTACACCTTC. Protein sequence: CASSMGRGKTNYGYTF.

The chain joins TRBV2 to TRBJ2-1, with 7 nucleotides matching TRBD2. Germline assignment: CDR1 SNHLY and CDR2 FYNNEI. The CDR3 consists of 13 residues. Trimming at V came to 5 bases and at J to 10 bases, leaving 8 bases not matched to a gene. The CDR3, as DNA: TGTGCCAGCAGTTCCTCACGGGAGGTAGAGCAGTTCTTC. Protein sequence: CASSSSREVEQFF.

This clone was observed once. The rearrangement links TRBV11-2 to TRBJ1-4; D possibly corresponds to TRBD1 (5 bases). Per germline, CDR1 SGHAT and CDR2 FQNNGV. The CDR3 is made up of 15 amino acids. V lost 5 bases to trimming and J lost 7 bases, with 17 bases between them. CDR3: CASSRQGARVEKLFF. The CDR3 DNA is TGTGCCAGCAGCCGCCAGGGAGCCAGGGTTGAAAAACTGTTTTTT.

The chain combines TRBV10-3 with TRBJ1-2; TRBD1 matches at 10 bases. This CDR3 contains 13 residues. J was trimmed by 4 bases and V by 10 bases; bases with no gene match: 6. CDR1 and CDR2 (germline): ENHRY, SYGVKD. CDR3 region: CASQGQGSYGYTF. In nucleotides, the CDR3 is TGTGCCAGCCAGGGACAGGGGTCCTATGGCTACACCTTC.

The CDR3 bases are TGCGCCAGCAGCTTGGGGCACCTGGGTTCACCCCTCCACTTT. Translation gives CASSLGHLGSPLHF. The chain carries TRBV5-1 and TRBJ1-6; D is unclear. CDR3 size: 14 residues. V lost 0 bases, J lost 9 bases, and 10 bases lay in between. Germline CDR1 and CDR2: SGHRS and YFSETQ.

The rearrangement links TRBV19 to TRBJ2-3; tentative D call: TRBD1 (5 bases). With 3 bases removed from V and 0 bases from J, the gap between germline ends came to 10 bases. CDR1 is LNHDA and CDR2 is SQIVND in the germline V gene (reference sequence). The CDR3 contains 15 residues. CDR3 DNA: TGTGCCAGTAGTATCAGGGCTGACAGCACAGATACGCAGTATTTT. Its translation: CASSIRADSTDTQYF.

The rearrangement joins TRBV27 to TRBJ1-2; D remains unclear. Germline V gene data show CDR1 as MNHEY and CDR2 as SMNVEV (reference sequence). The V gene lost 3 bases and the J gene lost 2 bases, with 7 bases spanning the gap. This CDR3 spans 13 amino acids. The CDR3 nucleotides read TGTGCCAGCAGTTTCACTAAGAACTATGGCTACACCTTC. It translates to CASSFTKNYGYTF.

This sequence joins TRBV6-1 and TRBJ2-1, with 10 positions matching TRBD2. The CDR3 contains 16 residues. Per germline, CDR1 MNHNS and CDR2 SASEGT. Trimming at V came to 2 bases and at J to 3 bases, leaving 4 bases not matched to a gene. CDR3 amino acids: CASSELSGRIYNEQFF. Here the CDR3 DNA reads TGTGCCAGCAGTGAACTTAGCGGGAGGATCTACAATGAGCAGTTCTTC.

V gene TRBV5-5 combines with J gene TRBJ1-1; unclear D gene. There are 12 residues in the CDR3. Between the trimmed V and J ends, which lost 3 bases and 8 bases, there was a span of 11 bases. Germline CDR1 and CDR2: SGHKS and YYEKEE (reference sequence). The CDR3 region is CASSSESGEAFF. CDR3 nucleotide sequence: TGTGCCAGCAGCTCGGAGTCGGGGGAAGCTTTCTTT.

This sequence joins TRBV5-1 and TRBJ1-2; tentative D call: TRBD1 (6 bases). V lost 0 bases, J lost 8 bases, and 17 bases lay in between. This CDR3 has 15 residues. The germline V gene encodes CDR1 SGHRS and CDR2 YFSETQ. In DNA, the CDR3 is TGCGCCAGCAGCTTGGCGGGAAGCGGGGGCCGGGGCTACACCTTC. It is translated as CASSLAGSGGRGYTF.

This CDR3 reads CASSSPGGIGTEAFF. The CDR3 nucleotides read TGCGCCAGCAGCTCCCCAGGGGGGATCGGCACTGAAGCTTTCTTT. The rearrangement joins TRBV5-1 to TRBJ1-1; TRBD1 aligns across 7 bases. The length of the CDR3 is 15 residues. With V trimmed by 3 bases and J by 4 bases, 9 bases remained unmatched. Germline assignment: CDR1 SGHRS and CDR2 YFSETQ. The full variable domain, with the rest looked up from reference TRBV5-1 and TRBJ1-1, is KAGVTQTPRYLIKTRGQQVTLSCSPISGHRSVSWYQQTPGQGLQFLFEYFSETQRNKGNFPGRFSGRQFSNSRSEMNVSTLELGDSALYLCASSSPGGIGTEAFFGQGTRLTVV.

The genes are TRBV2 and TRBJ1-5; D unresolved. Trimming removed 8 bases at V and 1 base at J, with 12 bases between. The germline V gene encodes CDR1 SNHLY and CDR2 FYNNEI. CDR3 length: 14 residues. The CDR3 here is CASGDSDSNQPQHF. The CDR3 DNA sequence: TGTGCCAGCGGAGATAGCGACAGCAATCAGCCCCAGCATTTT.